The T cell receptor beta chain under discussion was sequenced for a study of metastatic and nonmetastatic thyroid tumors (dated by TCRdb to the early 2020s). Notes on the research overall: Repertoires from peripheral blood and from tumor or nodule tissue samples of malignant and benign thyroid patients were compared.

Beyond this particular receptor, the publication reports: In both blood and tumor samples, TCR beta diversity was reported to be significantly higher in malignant tumors than in benign nodules.

The library was built by means of PCR. The reads were generated on an Illumina HiSeq 4000. The TCR beta-chain CDR3 region of each patient was profiled by high-throughput sequencing. Concerning the study's data processing: The researchers built a classifier to tell apart papillary thyroid cancer patients with distant metastasis, based on CDR3 differences among clinicopathological groups. Repertoire diversity was assessed with the Shannon index, and tumor-blood repertoire similarity with the Morisita-Horn index. Using fastp at Q25 and MiXCR, TCRdb reprocessed the public reads and kept productive beta chains. What appears here as the V and J calls and clone size reflects TCRdb's work, not the paper's. The sample records about 6,900 clones, around 40% of which are singletons. The ten largest clones represent approximately 40% of the sample. No patient had received any treatment before thyroid surgery. Patient clinical samples collected from about 2011 to 2018 were retrospectively analysed using T-cell receptor beta sequencing.

V was cut back by 3 bases and J by 4 bases, leaving a gap of 14 bases between them. From the cysteine through the phenylalanine, the CDR3 covers 15 amino acids. Kept here is only the CDR3 DNA, which spans 45 bases and is read in frame from base 1. The germline V gene supplies CDR1 SGHRS and CDR2 YFSETQ. Concerning this clone itself: The antigen it binds to is not known. Base-call qualities are not available, and no considerably larger clone is one nucleotide away.

The chain is assembled from TRBV5-1 and TRBJ2-1, with TRBD1 as a weak D call on 6 bases. Material for sequencing was tumor tissue. The sequence was collected from a female donor with papillary thyroid cancer or a benign thyroid nodule (not recorded which). Some clones in this sample may be carry-over from other donors' samples. At the DNA level, the sequence is TGCGCCAGCAGCTATGGACAGTTCTTGTACAATGAGCAGTTCTTC. Its amino acids are CASSYGQFLYNEQFF.